This T cell receptor (beta chain) was obtained from a study of monozygotic twins with cystic fibrosis. Study conclusions and caveats: V usage most resembled the co-twin in 13 of 16 pairs. Median Simpson clonality of about 0.01 suggested naive T cells predominated. Monozygotic CF twin pairs shared significantly more nucleotide-identical clonotypes than unrelated CF individuals did.

On this clone: Its antigen is unknown.

Clones were sequenced by immunoSEQ multiplex PCR, and TCRdb holds only the in-frame ones, with some missing. This table holds some 10,000 clones, 99% found once. This sequence was found in a man aged 18 to 30 with cystic fibrosis. The sequenced sample was blood.

The CDR3 region has the DNA TGCGCCAGCAGCCAAGATCTAGTCAGGGGGGAGACCCAGTACTTC. It codes for CASSQDLVRGETQYF. The chain is built from TRBV4-3 and TRBJ2-5; 7 nucleotides match TRBD1. Looked up from germline, CDR1 is LGHNA and CDR2 is YSLEER. This CDR3 is 15 amino acids long. With 0 bases clipped from V and 5 bases from J, the junction kept 6 bases outside the gene matches.